This T cell receptor beta chain was identified in a study of human T cells and chemical hapten exposure. Across the study: Alopecia areata, totalis or universalis affected patients, mainly female. General study results and limits: The immune response of these alopecia patients might not match healthy individuals'.

Time point meaning: pre-sensitization, week 0. Indicated treatment: therapeutic diphenylcyclopropenone sensitization with weekly scalp DPC. The drawing of blood occurred before each patch test was applied. For this clonotype: Its antigen remains unidentified.

Trimming took 8 bases from V and 7 from J, leaving 11 bases between them. The length of the CDR3 is 11 residues. Germline CDR1 reads LNHDA; CDR2 reads SQIVND (reference sequence). TCRdb fed the RACE reads into MiXCR, producing one record per CDR3 protein. The sample lists 95,000 to 150,000 distinct CDR3 sequences; roughly 12% were seen once. Material: whole blood, obtained in connection with sensitization to the hapten diphenylcyclopropenone (DPC). The chain has TRBV19 and TRBJ2-5, with D unclear. This TCR was recovered from a woman in her late teens or twenties with alopecia areata. Some clones in this sample may be carry-over from other donors' samples. The CDR3 sequence is CASGIDGTQYF. The CDR3 DNA follows: TGTGCCAGTGGAATTGACGGGACCCAGTACTTC.